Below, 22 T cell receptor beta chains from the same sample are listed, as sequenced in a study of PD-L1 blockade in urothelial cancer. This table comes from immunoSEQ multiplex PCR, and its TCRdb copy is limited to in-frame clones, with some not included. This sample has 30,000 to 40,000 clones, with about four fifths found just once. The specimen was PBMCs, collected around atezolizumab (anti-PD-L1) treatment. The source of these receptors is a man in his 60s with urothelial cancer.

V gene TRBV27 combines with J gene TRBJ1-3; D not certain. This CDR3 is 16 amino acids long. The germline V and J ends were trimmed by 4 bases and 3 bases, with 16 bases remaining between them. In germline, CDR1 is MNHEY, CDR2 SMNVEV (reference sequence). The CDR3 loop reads CASSSSLPAVGNTIYF. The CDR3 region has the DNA TGTGCCAGCAGTTCTAGCCTTCCGGCAGTTGGAAACACCATATATTTT.

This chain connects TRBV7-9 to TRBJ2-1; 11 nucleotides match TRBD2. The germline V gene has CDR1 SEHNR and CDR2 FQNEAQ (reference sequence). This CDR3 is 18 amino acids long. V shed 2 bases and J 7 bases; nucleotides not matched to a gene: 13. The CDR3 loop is CASSLPLRLAGLQNEQFF. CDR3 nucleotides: TGTGCCAGCAGCTTACCCCTAAGACTAGCGGGGCTTCAAAATGAGCAGTTCTTC.

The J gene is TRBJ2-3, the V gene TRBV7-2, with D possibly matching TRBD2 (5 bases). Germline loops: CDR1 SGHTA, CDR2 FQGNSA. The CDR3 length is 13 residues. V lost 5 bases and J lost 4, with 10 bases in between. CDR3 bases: TGTGCCAGCAGCCCCACAGCGGCAGATACGCAGTATTTT. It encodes CASSPTAADTQYF.

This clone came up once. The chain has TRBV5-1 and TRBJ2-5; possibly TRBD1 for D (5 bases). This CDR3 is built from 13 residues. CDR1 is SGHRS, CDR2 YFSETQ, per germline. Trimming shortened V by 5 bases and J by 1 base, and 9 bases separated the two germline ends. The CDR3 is CASRTTGQETQYF. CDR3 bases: TGCGCCAGCAGAACAACAGGCCAAGAGACCCAGTACTTC. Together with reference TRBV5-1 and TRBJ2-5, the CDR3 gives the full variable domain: KAGVTQTPRYLIKTRGQQVTLSCSPISGHRSVSWYQQTPGQGLQFLFEYFSETQRNKGNFPGRFSGRQFSNSRSEMNVSTLELGDSALYLCASRTTGQETQYFGPGTRLLVL.

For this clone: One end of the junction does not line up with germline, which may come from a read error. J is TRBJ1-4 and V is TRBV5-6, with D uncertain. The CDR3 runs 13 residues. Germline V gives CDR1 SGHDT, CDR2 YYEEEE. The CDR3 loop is CASSLYENGKLFF. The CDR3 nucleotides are TGTGCCAGCAGCTTGTATGAGAATGGAAAACTGTTTTTT.

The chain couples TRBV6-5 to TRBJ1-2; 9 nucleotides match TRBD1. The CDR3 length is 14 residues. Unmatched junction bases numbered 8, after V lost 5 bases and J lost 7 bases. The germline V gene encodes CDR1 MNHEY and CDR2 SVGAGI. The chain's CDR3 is CASSPGTGRGGYTF. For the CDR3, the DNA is TGTGCCAGCAGTCCCGGGACAGGGAGGGGTGGCTACACCTTC.

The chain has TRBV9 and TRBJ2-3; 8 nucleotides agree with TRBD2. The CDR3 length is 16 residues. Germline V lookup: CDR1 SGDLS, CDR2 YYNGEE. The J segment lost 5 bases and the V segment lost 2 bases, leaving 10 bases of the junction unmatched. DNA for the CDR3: TGTGCCAGCAGCGTTTCTCTAGCGGGCGGGGTAGATACGCAGTATTTT. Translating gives CASSVSLAGGVDTQYF.

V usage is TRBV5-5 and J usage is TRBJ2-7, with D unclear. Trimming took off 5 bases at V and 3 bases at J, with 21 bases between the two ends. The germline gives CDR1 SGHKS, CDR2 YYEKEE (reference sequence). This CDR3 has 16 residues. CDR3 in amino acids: CASRPVAAPPSYEQYF. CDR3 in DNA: TGTGCCAGCAGACCCGTCGCTGCCCCGCCGAGCTACGAGCAGTACTTC.

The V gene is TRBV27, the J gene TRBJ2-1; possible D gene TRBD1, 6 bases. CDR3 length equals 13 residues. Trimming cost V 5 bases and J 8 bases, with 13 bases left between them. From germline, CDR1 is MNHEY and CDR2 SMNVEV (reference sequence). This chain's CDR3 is CASSEGWGHEQFF. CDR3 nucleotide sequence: TGTGCCAGCAGTGAGGGGTGGGGGCATGAGCAGTTCTTC.

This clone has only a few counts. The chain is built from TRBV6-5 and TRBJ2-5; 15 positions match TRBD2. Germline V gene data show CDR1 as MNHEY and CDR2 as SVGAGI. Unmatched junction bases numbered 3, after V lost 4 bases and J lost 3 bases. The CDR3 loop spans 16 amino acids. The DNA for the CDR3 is TGTGCCAGCAGTTCCGGACTAGCGGGAGGGGAAGAGACCCAGTACTTC. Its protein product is CASSSGLAGGEETQYF.

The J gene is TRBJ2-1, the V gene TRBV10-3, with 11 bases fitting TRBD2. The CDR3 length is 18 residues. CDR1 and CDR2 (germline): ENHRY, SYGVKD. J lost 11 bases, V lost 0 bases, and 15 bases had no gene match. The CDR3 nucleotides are TGTGCCATCAGTGAGTCGAGTTTTGGAACTAGCGGGAGTCCGAAGCAGTTCTTC. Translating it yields CAISESSFGTSGSPKQFF.

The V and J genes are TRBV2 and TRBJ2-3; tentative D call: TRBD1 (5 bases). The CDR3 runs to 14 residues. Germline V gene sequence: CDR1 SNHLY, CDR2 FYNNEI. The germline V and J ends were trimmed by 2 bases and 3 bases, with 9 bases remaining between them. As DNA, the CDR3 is TGTGCCAGCAGTGAACAGGGCATTACAGATACGCAGTATTTT. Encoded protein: CASSEQGITDTQYF.

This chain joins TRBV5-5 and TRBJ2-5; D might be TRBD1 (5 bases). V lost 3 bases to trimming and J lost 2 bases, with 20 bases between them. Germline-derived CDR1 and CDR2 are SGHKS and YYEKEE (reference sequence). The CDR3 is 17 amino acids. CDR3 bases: TGTGCCAGCAGCTCTACAGGCCTGTACAATCTTCAAGAGACCCAGTACTTC. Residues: CASSSTGLYNLQETQYF. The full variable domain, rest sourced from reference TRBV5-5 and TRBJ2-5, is DAGVTQSPTHLIKTRGQQVTLRCSPISGHKSVSWYQQVLGQGPQFIFQYYEKEERGRGNFPDRFSARQFPNYSSELNVNALLLGDSALYLCASSSTGLYNLQETQYFGPGTRLLVL.

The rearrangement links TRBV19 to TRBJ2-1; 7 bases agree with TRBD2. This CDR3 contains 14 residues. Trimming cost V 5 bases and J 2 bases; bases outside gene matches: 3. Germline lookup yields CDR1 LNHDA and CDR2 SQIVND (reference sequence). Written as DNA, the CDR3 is TGTGCCAGTAGTTTGGCGGGAGCCTACAATGAGCAGTTCTTC. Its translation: CASSLAGAYNEQFF.

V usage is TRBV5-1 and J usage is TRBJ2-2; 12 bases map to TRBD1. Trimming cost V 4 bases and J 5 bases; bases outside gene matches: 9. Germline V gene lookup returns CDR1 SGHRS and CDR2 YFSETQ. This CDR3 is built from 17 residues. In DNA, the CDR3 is TGCGCCAGCAGCGTGGGACAGGGGGCGAGGTCGACCGGGGAGCTGTTTTTT. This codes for CASSVGQGARSTGELFF.

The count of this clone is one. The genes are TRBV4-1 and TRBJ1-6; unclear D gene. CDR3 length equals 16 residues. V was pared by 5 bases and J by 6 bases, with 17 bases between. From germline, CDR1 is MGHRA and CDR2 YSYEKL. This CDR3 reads CASSAGNPGGNSPLHF. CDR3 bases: TGCGCCAGCAGCGCCGGGAACCCGGGAGGTAATTCACCCCTCCACTTT.

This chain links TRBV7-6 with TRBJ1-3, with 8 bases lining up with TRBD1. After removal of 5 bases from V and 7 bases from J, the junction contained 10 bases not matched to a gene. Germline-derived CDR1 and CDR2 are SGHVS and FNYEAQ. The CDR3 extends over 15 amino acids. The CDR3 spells CASSNDRGGFNTIYF. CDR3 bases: TGTGCCAGCAGCAACGACAGGGGAGGATTCAACACCATATATTTT.

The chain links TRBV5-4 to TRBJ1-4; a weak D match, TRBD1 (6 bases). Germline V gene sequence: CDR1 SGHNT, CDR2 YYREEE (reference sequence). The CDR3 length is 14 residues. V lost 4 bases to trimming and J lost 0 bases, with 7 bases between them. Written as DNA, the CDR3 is TGTGCCAGCAGCGAGGGGGCAACTAATGAAAAACTGTTTTTT. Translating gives CASSEGATNEKLFF. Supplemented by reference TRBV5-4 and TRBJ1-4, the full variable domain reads ETGVTQSPTHLIKTRGQQVTLRCSSQSGHNTVSWYQQALGQGPQFIFQYYREEENGRGNFPPRFSGLQFPNYSSELNVNALELDDSALYLCASSEGATNEKLFFGSGTQLSVL.

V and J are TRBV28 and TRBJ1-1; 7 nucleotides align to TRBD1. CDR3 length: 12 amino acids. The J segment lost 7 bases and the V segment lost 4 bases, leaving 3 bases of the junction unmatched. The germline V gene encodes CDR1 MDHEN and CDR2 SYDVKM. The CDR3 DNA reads TGTGCCAGCAGTTACTGGGACAGTGAAGCTTTCTTT. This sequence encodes CASSYWDSEAFF. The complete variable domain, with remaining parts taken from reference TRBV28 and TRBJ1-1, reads DVKVTQSSRYLVKRTGEKVFLECVQDMDHENMFWYRQDPGLGLRLIYFSYDVKMKEKGDIPEGYSVSREKKERFSLILESASTNQTSMYLCASSYWDSEAFFGQGTRLTVV.

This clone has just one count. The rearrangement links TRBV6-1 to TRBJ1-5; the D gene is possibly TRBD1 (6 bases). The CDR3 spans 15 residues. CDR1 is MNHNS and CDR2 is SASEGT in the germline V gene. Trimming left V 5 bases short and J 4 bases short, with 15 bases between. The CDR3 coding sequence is TGTGCCAGCAGTTCTTTCCGGGACACAAATCAGCCCCAGCATTTT. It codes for CASSSFRDTNQPQHF.

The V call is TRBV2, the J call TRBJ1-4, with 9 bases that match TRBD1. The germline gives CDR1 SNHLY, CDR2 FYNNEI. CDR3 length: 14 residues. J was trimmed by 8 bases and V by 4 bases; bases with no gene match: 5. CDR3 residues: CASSVQGAIEKLFF. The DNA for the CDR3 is TGTGCCAGCAGTGTACAGGGGGCTATAGAAAAACTGTTTTTT.

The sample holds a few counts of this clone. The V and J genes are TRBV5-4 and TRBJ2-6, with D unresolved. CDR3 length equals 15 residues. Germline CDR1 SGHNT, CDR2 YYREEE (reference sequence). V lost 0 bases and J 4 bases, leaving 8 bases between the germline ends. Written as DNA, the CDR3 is TGTGCCAGCAGCTTGGAACTCAGGGGGGCCAACGTCCTGACTTTC. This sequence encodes CASSLELRGANVLTF.